This paragraph reports one T cell receptor beta chain. Its antigen specificity is not known. Base qualities are not at hand, and no much larger clone is one base apart. According to the germline V gene, CDR1 reads SGHVS and CDR2 reads FNYEAQ. The CDR3 runs 18 residues from the cysteine to the phenylalanine. The kept DNA is CDR3 alone, 54 bases in frame from the first base. The junction carries 21 bases between V and J, which are trimmed by 4 bases and 0 bases respectively. This record comes from a study of T cell repertoires in cytomegalovirus infection (dated by TCRdb to between 2017 and 2020). General notes on the study: Because public TCR beta signatures pointed to carriage of CMV infection together with the matching HLA type, the HLA type of each donor mattered for the analysis. Overall study results and their limits: In both this cohort and an independent roughly 350-donor cohort, the cumulative frequency of public TCR beta family members distinguished carriers of CMV infection plus the relevant HLA type. The ex vivo response was dominated by HLA-C-restricted CMV-specific TCR beta clonotypes, which also provided the single most frequent clonotype in two of eight donors.

TCRdb records Illumina HiSeq 1500 as the sequencer. TCRdb itself trimmed the public reads at Q25 with fastp, ran MiXCR and retained productive beta chains. Each CDR3 protein gets just one entry, which takes the most common genes and DNA from the rows behind it. This sample has some 440,000 distinct CDR3 sequences in its table, and about a third of those were observed once. The ten biggest clones cover roughly an eighth of the sample. The TCR comes from a human donor in good health (CMV status not recorded). Some clones in this sample may be carry-over from other donors' samples. The rearrangement combines TRBV7-6 with TRBJ1-1; the D gene is unclear. Sequencing was done on a sample of PBMCs. The base sequence is TGTGCCAGCAGCTCTTACCGGGTCGGGAGGTTAATGAACACTGAAGCTTTCTTT. Protein translation: CASSSYRVGRLMNTEAFF.